Sequencing of this T cell receptor beta chain was carried out in a study of shared clonotypes between healthy human individuals. Study-level background: CD4 naive and CD4 memory each took three plates per donor, while CD8 naive took two and CD8 memory one.

Notes on this clone: Its antigen is as yet unknown.

The study's findings and limits: In the sorted subsets, rarefaction showed sequencing was incomplete despite large depth.

Samples underwent the assay at deep level. Sequenced by immunoSEQ multiplex PCR; TCRdb stores in-frame clones only, minus some. This table holds 100,000 or so clones, around 68% found once. The CDR3 consists of 15 residues. CDR1 MDHEN and CDR2 SYDVKM come from the germline V gene. Trimming took off 5 bases at V and 5 bases at J, with 16 bases between the two ends. The sequence came from a woman in her twenties or thirties in good health. The chain couples TRBV28 to TRBJ1-5, with D perhaps TRBD1 (6 bases). Sequencing input: memory CD8+ T cells sorted from blood. Subset here: CD45RO+ cells pooled with CCR7-negative TemRA cells. CDR3 nucleotide sequence: TGTGCCAGCAGTCTCACAGGGAAGAGGGATCAGCCCCAGCATTTT. This gives the protein CASSLTGKRDQPQHF.